Presented here are 21 T cell receptor beta chains from one specimen sequenced in a study of blood T cell repertoires in COVID-19. Profiling relied on immunoSEQ multiplex PCR, and the TCRdb table lists in-frame clones only, not all of them. This table holds about 300,000 clones, 91% found once. Sequenced input: peripheral blood. Receptor source: a woman aged 25 to 39 with COVID-19, enrolled during active disease.

The CDR3 DNA sequence: TGTGCCATCAGGGAGGCGGGAGGCTTAGAGACCCAGTACTTC. It specifies CAIREAGGLETQYF. V is TRBV10-3 and J is TRBJ2-5, with 8 bases matching TRBD2. The junction had 7 bases not matched to a gene; V was cut back by 6 bases and J by 4 bases. The CDR3 has 14 amino acids. Germline V gene lookup returns CDR1 ENHRY and CDR2 SYGVKD.

V gene TRBV15 combines with J gene TRBJ2-1, with 9 bases that match TRBD2. The CDR3 is 15 residues long. The V and J ends lost 0 bases and 8 bases, in that order; junction bases with no gene match: 5. CDR1 LNHNV and CDR2 YYDKDF come from the germline V gene (reference sequence). The chain's CDR3 is CATSRDRREGDEQFF. CDR3 nucleotide sequence: TGTGCCACCAGCAGAGATCGGCGGGAGGGGGATGAGCAGTTCTTC.

The V call is TRBV5-1, the J call TRBJ2-7, with TRBD1 as a possible D gene (5 bases). V lost 5 bases, J lost 7 bases, and 10 bases lay in between. Germline loops: CDR1 SGHRS, CDR2 YFSETQ. The CDR3 is made up of 11 amino acids. CDR3 amino acids: CASRAGREQYF. The CDR3 nucleotides are TGCGCCAGCAGAGCAGGGCGGGAGCAGTACTTC.

In regard to this clone: At one of its ends the junction is not consistent with the germline gene, which may arise from a read error. The chain links TRBV7-9 to TRBJ2-7; 10 bases match TRBD2. The CDR3 runs 14 residues. Germline V lookup: CDR1 SEHNR, CDR2 FQNEAQ (reference sequence). Here the CDR3 reads CASSLEAGGLPLNF. The CDR3 DNA reads TGTGCCAGCAGCTTAGAAGCGGGGGGGCTACCCTTGAACTTC.

The chain uses TRBV7-2 and TRBJ1-2; perhaps TRBD1 as D (6 bases). The CDR3 totals 14 residues. The germline V gene has CDR1 SGHTA and CDR2 FQGNSA. V lost 7 bases and J 3 bases, leaving 15 bases between the germline ends. CDR3 loop: CASIAQGLHYGYTF. In nucleotides, the CDR3 is TGTGCCAGCATCGCCCAGGGGCTTCACTATGGCTACACCTTC.

A single count supports this clone. The chain recombines TRBV19 with TRBJ1-5; TRBD1 aligns across 9 bases. With 1 base clipped from V and 0 bases from J, the junction kept 16 bases outside the gene matches. The CDR3 covers 21 residues. Germline CDR1 and CDR2: LNHDA and SQIVND (reference sequence). CDR3 amino acids: CASSIGGQGLWTYNSNQPQHF. CDR3 nucleotide sequence: TGTGCCAGTAGTATAGGGGGACAGGGCTTATGGACCTATAATAGCAATCAGCCCCAGCATTTT.

V is TRBV3-1 (or the pseudogene TRBV3-2) and J is TRBJ2-7; 9 bases map to TRBD1. Germline assignment: CDR1 LGHDT and CDR2 YNNKEL (reference sequence). V shed 3 bases and J 0 bases; nucleotides not matched to a gene: 3. This CDR3 comprises 15 residues. The CDR3 DNA follows: TGTGCCAGCAGCCAGGGGACAGGGCCCTCCTACGAGCAGTACTTC. Protein product: CASSQGTGPSYEQYF.

The J gene is TRBJ2-1, the V gene TRBV2, with 9 bases identical to TRBD2. The CDR3 extends over 22 amino acids. V lost 3 bases to trimming and J lost 0 bases; unmatched junction nucleotides: 21. Germline-derived CDR1 and CDR2 are SNHLY and FYNNEI. CDR3 loop: CASSEETSGGGIISSSYNEQFF. In DNA form, the CDR3 reads TGTGCCAGCAGTGAGGAGACTAGCGGAGGCGGGATAATATCTAGCTCCTACAATGAGCAGTTCTTC.

The V call is TRBV6-5, the J call TRBJ1-1; D gene ambiguous. Germline V gene data show CDR1 as MNHEY and CDR2 as SVGAGI. Trimming stripped 8 bases from V and 1 base from J, with 14 bases between. The CDR3 is 14 amino acids. The CDR3 bases are TGTGCCAGCGCACCCACTGGAGGGAACACTGAAGCTTTCTTT. This codes for CASAPTGGNTEAFF.

The rearrangement uses TRBV20-1 and TRBJ2-3; weak D call: TRBD2 (5 bases). This CDR3 is built from 13 residues. The V end was cut by 6 bases, the J end by 5 bases, with 15 bases between. Germline V CDR1 and CDR2: DFQATT, SNEGSKA (reference sequence). The CDR3 spells CSASGGSGDTQYF. In DNA form, the CDR3 reads TGCAGTGCAAGTGGCGGGTCAGGAGATACGCAGTATTTT.

The chain is built from TRBV28 and TRBJ2-7; 7 bases fit TRBD1. Unmatched junction bases numbered 7, after V lost 6 bases and J lost 2 bases. The CDR3 runs 14 residues. Germline V gene data show CDR1 as MDHEN and CDR2 as SYDVKM. The CDR3 bases are TGTGCCAGCAGGCCTAGGGACAGACCCTACGAGCAGTACTTC. It translates to CASRPRDRPYEQYF.

The rearrangement links TRBV19 to TRBJ1-1; TRBD1 aligns across 7 bases. V lost 6 bases to trimming and J lost 0 bases; unmatched junction nucleotides: 7. The length of the CDR3 is 15 residues. Germline V gene lookup returns CDR1 LNHDA and CDR2 SQIVND (reference sequence). The DNA of the CDR3 is TGTGCCAGTAGCAACAGGGGAGACATGAACACTGAAGCTTTCTTT. Protein sequence: CASSNRGDMNTEAFF.

The chain has TRBV7-2 and TRBJ1-1, with D perhaps TRBD1 (6 bases). Germline loops: CDR1 SGHTA, CDR2 FQGNSA. V was cut by 6 bases and J by 1 base, with 9 bases left in between. The CDR3 covers 13 residues. CDR3 amino acids: CASSQGRNTEAFF. The CDR3, as DNA: TGTGCCAGCAGTCAGGGGAGGAACACTGAAGCTTTCTTT.

The genes are TRBV10-2 and TRBJ2-7; D is perhaps TRBD2 (5 bases). The CDR3 consists of 14 residues. V was shortened by 3 bases and J by 6 bases, with 15 bases between the two germline ends. Germline lookup yields CDR1 WSHSY and CDR2 SAAADI. CDR3 in DNA: TGCGCCAGCAGTGATAGAGGGCCCATAGGCGAGCAGTACTTC. Encoded protein: CASSDRGPIGEQYF.

The chain carries TRBV19 and TRBJ1-1; TRBD1 agrees at 7 bases. The germline CDR1 and CDR2 sequences are LNHDA and SQIVND (reference sequence). V shed 6 bases and J 1 base; nucleotides not matched to a gene: 2. This CDR3 spans 13 amino acids. The CDR3 DNA sequence: TGTGCCAGTAGGGCAGGGGGGAACACTGAAGCTTTCTTT. It is translated as CASRAGGNTEAFF. Using reference TRBV19 and TRBJ1-1 for the parts outside the CDR3, the full variable domain is DGGITQSPKYLFRKEGQNVTLSCEQNLNHDAMYWYRQDPGQGLRLIYYSQIVNDFQKGDIAEGYSVSREKKESFPLTVTSAQKNPTAFYLCASRAGGNTEAFFGQGTRLTVV.

The genes are TRBV19 and TRBJ1-3; 8 nucleotides line up with TRBD1. V lost 5 bases, J lost 2 bases, and 5 bases stayed unmatched. Germline V gives CDR1 LNHDA, CDR2 SQIVND (reference sequence). The CDR3 runs 15 residues. Here the CDR3 DNA reads TGTGCCAGTAGTTTGATGACAGGGGCTGGAAACACCATATATTTT. It translates to CASSLMTGAGNTIYF.

The V and J genes are TRBV13 and TRBJ1-6, with 12 positions matching TRBD1. After removal of 5 bases from V and 7 bases from J, the junction contained 9 bases not matched to a gene. The CDR3 is made up of 17 amino acids. Germline V gene lookup returns CDR1 PRHDT and CDR2 FYEKMQ (reference sequence). The CDR3 sequence is CASSAGTGGPTNSPLHF. CDR3 nucleotide sequence: TGTGCCAGCAGCGCCGGGACAGGGGGCCCTACGAATTCACCCCTCCACTTT.

The chain employs TRBV2 and TRBJ2-1; D perhaps matches TRBD1 (5 bases). CDR1 is SNHLY and CDR2 is FYNNEI in the germline V gene. The germline V and J ends were trimmed by 10 bases and 0 bases, with 10 bases remaining between them. The CDR3 consists of 13 residues. The CDR3 is CATRQPSYNEQFF. CDR3 in DNA: TGTGCCACCCGACAGCCCTCCTACAATGAGCAGTTCTTC.

A single count supports this clone. The J gene is TRBJ2-1, the V gene TRBV28, with 7 bases that match TRBD2. The CDR3 is 14 residues long. Germline lookup yields CDR1 MDHEN and CDR2 SYDVKM. Trimming cost V 3 bases and J 10 bases; bases outside gene matches: 9. The CDR3: CASSLDKAGREQFF. The CDR3, as DNA: TGTGCCAGCAGTTTGGACAAAGCGGGACGGGAGCAGTTCTTC.

This clone was observed once. The CDR3 spells CASSNPPHSGFSKNTEAFF. The CDR3 DNA follows: TGTGCCAGCAGCAACCCCCCCCACAGTGGATTCTCGAAGAACACTGAAGCTTTCTTT. The J gene is TRBJ1-1, the V gene TRBV21-1; the DNA was not compared with TRBD1, the D call given in the table. TRBV21-1 is assigned pseudogene status. CDR3 length equals 19 residues.

The gene calls are TRBV7-3 and TRBJ1-1, with unresolved D. The V end lost 0 bases, the J end lost 1 base, and 9 bases lay between the germline ends. Germline CDR1 is SGHTA and CDR2 is FQGTGA. The CDR3 totals 15 residues. The CDR3, as DNA: TGTGCCAGCAGCTTAACCCGCGGTAAGAACACTGAAGCTTTCTTT. It yields the protein CASSLTRGKNTEAFF.